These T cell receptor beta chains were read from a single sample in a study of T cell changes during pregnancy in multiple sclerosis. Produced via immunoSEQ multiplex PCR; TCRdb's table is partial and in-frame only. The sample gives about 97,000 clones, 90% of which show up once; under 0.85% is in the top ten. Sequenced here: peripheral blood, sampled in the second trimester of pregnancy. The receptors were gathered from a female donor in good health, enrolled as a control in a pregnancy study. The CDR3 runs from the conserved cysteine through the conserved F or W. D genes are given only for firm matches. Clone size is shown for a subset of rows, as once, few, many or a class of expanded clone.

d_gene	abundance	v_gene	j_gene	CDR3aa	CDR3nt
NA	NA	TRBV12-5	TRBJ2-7	CASGLGQVSYEQYF	TGTGCTAGTGGTTTGGGACAGGTCTCCTACGAGCAGTACTTC
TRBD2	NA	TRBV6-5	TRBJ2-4	CASRSSGSASPIQYF	TGTGCCAGCAGGTCTAGCGGGTCCGCCTCCCCCATTCAGTACTTC
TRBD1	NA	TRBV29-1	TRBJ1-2	CSVGTDYGYTF	TGCAGCGTCGGGACAGACTATGGCTACACCTTC
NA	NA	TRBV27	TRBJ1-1	CASSLSAGGTEAFF	TGTGCCAGCAGTTTATCGGCGGGGGGCACTGAAGCTTTCTTT
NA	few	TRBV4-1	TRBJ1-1	CASSQDHPGTEAFF	TGCGCCAGCAGCCAAGATCATCCCGGCACTGAAGCTTTCTTT
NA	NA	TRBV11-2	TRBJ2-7	CASSFLPPGNEQYF	TGTGCCAGCAGCTTCCTCCCTCCAGGGAACGAGCAGTACTTC
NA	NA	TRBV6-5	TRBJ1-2	CASSPPFRGNYGYTF	TGTGCCAGCAGCCCCCCCTTCAGGGGAAACTATGGCTACACCTTC
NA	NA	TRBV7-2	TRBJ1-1	CASSLSLTVNTEAFF	TGTGCCAGCAGCTTATCGCTCACAGTGAACACTGAAGCTTTCTTT
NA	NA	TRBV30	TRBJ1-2	CAWNKGGDYGYTF	TGTGCCTGGAATAAGGGAGGAGACTATGGCTACACCTTC
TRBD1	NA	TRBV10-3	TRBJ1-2	CAITKDGQGALWGYGYTF	TGTGCCATCACCAAGGACGGACAGGGGGCCCTATGGGGCTATGGCTACACCTTC
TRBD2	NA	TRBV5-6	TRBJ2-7	CASSPWTSGGYEQYF	TGTGCCAGCAGCCCATGGACTAGCGGGGGGTACGAGCAGTACTTC
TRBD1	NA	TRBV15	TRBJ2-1	CATSRDRGGYDEQFF	TGTGCCACCAGCAGAGATAGAGGGGGCTACGATGAGCAGTTCTTC
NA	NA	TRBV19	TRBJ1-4	CASSTTGTNEKLFF	TGTGCCAGTAGTACGACGGGAACTAATGAAAAACTGTTTTTT
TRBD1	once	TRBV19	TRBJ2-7	CASSNSGQGSYEQYF	TGTGCCAGTAGTAATTCGGGACAGGGCTCCTACGAGCAGTACTTC
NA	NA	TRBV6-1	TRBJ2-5	CASSTQGWETQYF	TGTGCCAGCAGCACACAGGGTTGGGAGACCCAGTACTTC
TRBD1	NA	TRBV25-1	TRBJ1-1	CASSAGTGVRPEAFF	TGTGCCAGCAGCGCCGGGACAGGGGTCCGCCCTGAAGCTTTCTTT
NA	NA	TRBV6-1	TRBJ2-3	CASSELQPGADTQYF	TGTGCCAGCAGTGAACTACAGCCCGGTGCAGATACGCAGTATTTT